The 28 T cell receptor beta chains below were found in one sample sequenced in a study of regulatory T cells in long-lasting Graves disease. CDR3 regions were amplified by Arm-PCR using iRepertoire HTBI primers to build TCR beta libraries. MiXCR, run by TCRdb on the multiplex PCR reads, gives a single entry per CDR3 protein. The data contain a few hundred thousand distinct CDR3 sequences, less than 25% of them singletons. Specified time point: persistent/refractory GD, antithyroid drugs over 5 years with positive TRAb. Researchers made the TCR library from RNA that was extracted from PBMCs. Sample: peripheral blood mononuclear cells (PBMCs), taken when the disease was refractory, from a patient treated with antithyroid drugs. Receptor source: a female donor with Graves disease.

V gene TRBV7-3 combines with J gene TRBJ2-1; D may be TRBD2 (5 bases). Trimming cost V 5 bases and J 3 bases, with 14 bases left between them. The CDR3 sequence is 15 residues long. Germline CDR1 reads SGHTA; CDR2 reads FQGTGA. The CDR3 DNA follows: TGTGCCAGCAGCCTTTATAGCGCGTTCTACAATGAGCAGTTCTTC. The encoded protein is CASSLYSAFYNEQFF.

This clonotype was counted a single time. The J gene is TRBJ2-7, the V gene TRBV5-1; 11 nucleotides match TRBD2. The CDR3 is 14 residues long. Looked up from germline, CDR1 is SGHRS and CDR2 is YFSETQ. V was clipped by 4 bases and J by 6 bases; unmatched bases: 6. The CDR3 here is CASSPGTSGFEQYF. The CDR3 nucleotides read TGCGCCAGCAGCCCTGGGACTAGCGGATTCGAGCAGTACTTC.

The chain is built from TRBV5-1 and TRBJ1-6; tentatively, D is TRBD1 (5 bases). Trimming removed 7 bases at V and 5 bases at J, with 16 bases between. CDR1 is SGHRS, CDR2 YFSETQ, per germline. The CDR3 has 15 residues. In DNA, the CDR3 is TGCGCCAGCGGCTACTCCGACAGCAATAATTCACCCCTCCACTTT. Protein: CASGYSDSNNSPLHF.

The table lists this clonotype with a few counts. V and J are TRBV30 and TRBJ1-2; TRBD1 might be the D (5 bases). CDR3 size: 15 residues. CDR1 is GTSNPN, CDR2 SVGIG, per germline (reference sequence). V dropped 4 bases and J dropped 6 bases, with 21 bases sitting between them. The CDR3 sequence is CAWTQYQGGPHGYTF. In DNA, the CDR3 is TGTGCCTGGACCCAATACCAGGGCGGACCCCATGGCTACACCTTC.

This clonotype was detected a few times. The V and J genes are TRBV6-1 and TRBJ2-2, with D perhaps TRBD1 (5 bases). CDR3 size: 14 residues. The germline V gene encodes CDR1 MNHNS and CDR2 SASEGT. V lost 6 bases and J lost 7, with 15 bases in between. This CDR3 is CASSGQPWDGELFF. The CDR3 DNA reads TGTGCCAGCAGCGGACAACCGTGGGACGGGGAGCTGTTTTTT.

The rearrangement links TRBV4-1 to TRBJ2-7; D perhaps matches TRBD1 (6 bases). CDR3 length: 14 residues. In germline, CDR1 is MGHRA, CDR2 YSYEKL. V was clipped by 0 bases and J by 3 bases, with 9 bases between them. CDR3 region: CASSQDDRHYEQYF. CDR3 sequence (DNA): TGCGCCAGCAGCCAAGATGACAGGCACTACGAGCAGTACTTC.

CDR3 DNA sequence: TGTGCCAGCAGTGCCGGCCCGACAGATCAGCCCCAGCATTTT. As protein: CASSAGPTDQPQHF. This chain connects TRBV6-4 to TRBJ1-5; TRBD1 might be the D (5 bases). The germline gives CDR1 MRHNA, CDR2 SNTAGT. V was pared by 4 bases and J by 5 bases, with 12 bases between. The CDR3 totals 14 residues.

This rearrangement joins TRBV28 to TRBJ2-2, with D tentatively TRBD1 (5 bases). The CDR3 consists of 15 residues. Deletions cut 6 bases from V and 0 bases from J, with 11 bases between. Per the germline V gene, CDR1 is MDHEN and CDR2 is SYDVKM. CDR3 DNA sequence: TGTGCCAGCAGGGGGCAGGGTACGAACACCGGGGAGCTGTTTTTT. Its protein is CASRGQGTNTGELFF.

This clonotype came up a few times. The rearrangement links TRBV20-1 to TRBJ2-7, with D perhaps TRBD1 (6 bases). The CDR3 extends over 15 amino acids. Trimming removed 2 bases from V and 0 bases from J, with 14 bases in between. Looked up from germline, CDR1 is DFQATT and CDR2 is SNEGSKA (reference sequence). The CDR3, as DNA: TGCAGTGCTAGATCAGGACAGAGCGCCTCCTACGAGCAGTACTTC. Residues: CSARSGQSASYEQYF.

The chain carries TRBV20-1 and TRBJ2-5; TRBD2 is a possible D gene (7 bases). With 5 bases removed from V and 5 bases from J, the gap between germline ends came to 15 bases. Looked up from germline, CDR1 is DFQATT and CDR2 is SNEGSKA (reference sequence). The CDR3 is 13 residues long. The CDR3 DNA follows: TGCAGTGCTTGGCCCCGGGGGGCGGAGACCCAGTACTTC. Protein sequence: CSAWPRGAETQYF.

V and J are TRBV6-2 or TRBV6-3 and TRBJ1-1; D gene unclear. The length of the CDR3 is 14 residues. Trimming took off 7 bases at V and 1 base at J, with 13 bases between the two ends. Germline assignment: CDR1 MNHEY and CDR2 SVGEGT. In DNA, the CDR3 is TGTGCCAGCACTCGACCCTCGTGGAACACTGAAGCTTTCTTT. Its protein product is CASTRPSWNTEAFF.

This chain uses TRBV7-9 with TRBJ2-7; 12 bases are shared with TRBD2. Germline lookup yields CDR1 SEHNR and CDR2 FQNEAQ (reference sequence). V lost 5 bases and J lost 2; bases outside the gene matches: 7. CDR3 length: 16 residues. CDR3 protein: CASSPQASGRAYEQYF. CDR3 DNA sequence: TGTGCCAGCAGCCCCCAGGCTAGCGGGAGGGCCTACGAGCAGTACTTC.

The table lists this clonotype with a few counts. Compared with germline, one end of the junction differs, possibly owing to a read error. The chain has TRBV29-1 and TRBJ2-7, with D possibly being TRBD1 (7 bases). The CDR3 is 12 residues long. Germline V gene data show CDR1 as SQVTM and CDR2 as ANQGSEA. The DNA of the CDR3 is TGCAGCGTCGGCGGGACAGCCTACGAGCAGCACTTC. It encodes CSVGGTAYEQHF.

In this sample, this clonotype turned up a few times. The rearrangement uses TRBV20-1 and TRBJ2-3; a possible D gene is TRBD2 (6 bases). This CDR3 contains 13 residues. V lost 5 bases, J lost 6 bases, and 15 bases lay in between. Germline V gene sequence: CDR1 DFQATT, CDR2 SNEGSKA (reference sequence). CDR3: CSAAGIGVDTQYF. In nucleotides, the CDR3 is TGCAGTGCTGCGGGGATTGGGGTGGATACGCAGTATTTT.

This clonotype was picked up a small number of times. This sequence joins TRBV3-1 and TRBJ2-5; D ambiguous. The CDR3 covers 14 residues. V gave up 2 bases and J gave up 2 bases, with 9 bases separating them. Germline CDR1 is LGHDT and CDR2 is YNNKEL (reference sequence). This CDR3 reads CASSQRFQQETQYF. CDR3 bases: TGTGCCAGCAGCCAAAGGTTCCAGCAAGAGACCCAGTACTTC.

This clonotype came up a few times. CDR3 residues: CASSVGPSGRAEIQYF. CDR3 DNA sequence: TGTGCCAGCAGCGTAGGCCCTAGCGGGAGGGCAGAGATTCAGTACTTC. The chain carries TRBV9 and TRBJ2-4; 12 positions match TRBD2. The V gene's germline CDR1 is SGDLS and CDR2 YYNGEE. This CDR3 has 16 residues. Trimming at V came to 0 bases and at J to 10 bases, leaving 8 bases not matched to a gene.

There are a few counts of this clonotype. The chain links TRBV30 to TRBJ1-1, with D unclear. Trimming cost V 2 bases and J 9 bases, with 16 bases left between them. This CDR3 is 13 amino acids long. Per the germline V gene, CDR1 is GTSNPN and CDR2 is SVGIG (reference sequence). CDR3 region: CAWSTQTGPKAFF. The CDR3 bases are TGTGCCTGGAGTACACAAACCGGGCCCAAAGCTTTCTTT.

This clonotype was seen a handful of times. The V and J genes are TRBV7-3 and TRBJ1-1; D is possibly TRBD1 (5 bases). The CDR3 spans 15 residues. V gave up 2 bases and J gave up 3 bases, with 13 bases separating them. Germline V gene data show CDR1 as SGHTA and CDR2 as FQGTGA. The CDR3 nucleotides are TGTGCCAGCAGCTTATCGGACAAGGCTCACACTGAAGCTTTCTTT. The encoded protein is CASSLSDKAHTEAFF.

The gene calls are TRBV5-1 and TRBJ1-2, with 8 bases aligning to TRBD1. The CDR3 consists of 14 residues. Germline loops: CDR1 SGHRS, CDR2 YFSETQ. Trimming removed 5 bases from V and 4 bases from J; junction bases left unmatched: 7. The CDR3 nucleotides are TGCGCCAGCAGAGGGGCAGGGGGCTTCTATGGCTACACCTTC. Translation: CASRGAGGFYGYTF.

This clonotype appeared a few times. The CDR3 nucleotides read TGTGCCAGCAGCGTGACTAGTTATTACGAGCAGTACTTC. As protein: CASSVTSYYEQYF. V and J are TRBV14 and TRBJ2-7, with D perhaps matching TRBD2 (6 bases). V was clipped by 5 bases and J by 4 bases, with 12 bases between them. The CDR3 has 13 residues. Germline values: CDR1 SGHDN, CDR2 FVKESK.

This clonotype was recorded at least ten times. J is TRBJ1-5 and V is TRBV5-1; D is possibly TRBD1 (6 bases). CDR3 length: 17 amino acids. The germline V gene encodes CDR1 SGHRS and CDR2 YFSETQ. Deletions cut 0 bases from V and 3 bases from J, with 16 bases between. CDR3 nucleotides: TGCGCCAGCAGCTTGGCCCCGGGGGCGCTTACCAATCAGCCCCAGCATTTT. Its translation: CASSLAPGALTNQPQHF. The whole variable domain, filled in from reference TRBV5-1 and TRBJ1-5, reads KAGVTQTPRYLIKTRGQQVTLSCSPISGHRSVSWYQQTPGQGLQFLFEYFSETQRNKGNFPGRFSGRQFSNSRSEMNVSTLELGDSALYLCASSLAPGALTNQPQHFGDGTRLSIL.

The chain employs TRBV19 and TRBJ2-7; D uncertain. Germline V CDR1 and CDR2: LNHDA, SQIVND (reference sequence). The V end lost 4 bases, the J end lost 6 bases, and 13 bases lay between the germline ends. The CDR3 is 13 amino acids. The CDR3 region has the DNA TGTGCCAGTAGTAAGCTAGAAGGTACCGAGCAGTACTTC. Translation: CASSKLEGTEQYF.

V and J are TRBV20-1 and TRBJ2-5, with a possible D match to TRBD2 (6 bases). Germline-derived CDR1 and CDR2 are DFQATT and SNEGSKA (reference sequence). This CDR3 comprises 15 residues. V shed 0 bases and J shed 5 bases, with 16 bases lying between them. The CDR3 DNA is TGCAGTGCTAGAGATGGGGCGGGGCCCCAGGAGACCCAGTACTTC. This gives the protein CSARDGAGPQETQYF.

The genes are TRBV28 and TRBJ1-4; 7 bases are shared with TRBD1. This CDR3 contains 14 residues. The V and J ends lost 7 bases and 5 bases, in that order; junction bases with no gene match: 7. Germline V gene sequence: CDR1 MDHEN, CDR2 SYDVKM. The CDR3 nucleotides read TGTGCCAGCACGACTGGGACAGTCAATGAAAAACTGTTTTTT. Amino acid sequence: CASTTGTVNEKLFF.

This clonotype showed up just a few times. The CDR3 bases are TGCAGTGCTCCCCCGGGGCACGATCTCGGCTACACCTTC. Residues: CSAPPGHDLGYTF. The chain carries TRBV20-1 and TRBJ1-2; a possible D gene is TRBD1 (5 bases). The germline V gene encodes CDR1 DFQATT and CDR2 SNEGSKA (reference sequence). With 5 bases removed from V and 8 bases from J, the gap between germline ends came to 18 bases. CDR3 length: 13 amino acids.

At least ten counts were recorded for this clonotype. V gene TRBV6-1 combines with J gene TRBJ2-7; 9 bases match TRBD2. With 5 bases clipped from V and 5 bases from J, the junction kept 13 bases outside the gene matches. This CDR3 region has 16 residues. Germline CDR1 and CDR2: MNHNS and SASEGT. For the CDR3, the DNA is TGTGCCAGCAGTCAGCGTGACTTTAGCGGGAGTAACGAGCAGTACTTC. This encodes CASSQRDFSGSNEQYF.

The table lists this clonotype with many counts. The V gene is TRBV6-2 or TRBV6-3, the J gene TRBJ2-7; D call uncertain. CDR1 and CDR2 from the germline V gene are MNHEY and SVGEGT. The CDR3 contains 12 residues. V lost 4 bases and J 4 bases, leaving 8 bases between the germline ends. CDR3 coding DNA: TGTGCCAGCAGTTTTCGTGGGTACGAGCAGTACTTC. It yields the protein CASSFRGYEQYF.

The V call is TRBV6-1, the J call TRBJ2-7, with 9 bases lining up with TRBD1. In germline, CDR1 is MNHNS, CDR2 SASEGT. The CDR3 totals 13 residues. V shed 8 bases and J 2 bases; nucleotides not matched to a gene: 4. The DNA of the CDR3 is TGTGCCAGCGGGGGGACAGGGCCCTACGAGCAGTACTTC. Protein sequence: CASGGTGPYEQYF.